This T cell receptor beta chain stems from a study of T cell repertoires in cytomegalovirus infection. As for the study in general: Evidence of both CMV infection and a matching HLA type came from public TCR beta signatures.

Looked up from germline, CDR1 is MNHEY and CDR2 is SVGEGT. J lost 3 bases, V lost 7 bases, and 17 bases had no gene match. The CDR3 consists of 17 residues. About this clonotype: What it binds is not known.

TCRdb independently ran MiXCR on the reads; one entry per CDR3 protein. The data contain about 920,000 distinct CDR3 sequences, about a third of them singletons. The chain employs TRBV6-2 or TRBV6-3 and TRBJ1-1; 7 positions match TRBD1. The clonotype originates from a human donor in good health (CMV status not recorded). Some clones in this sample may be carry-over from other donors' samples. The specimen was cultured CD8+ T cells from PBMCs, collected from culture after CMV antigen stimulation. CDR3 loop: CASTYRKTGVWDTEAFF. CDR3 nucleotides: TGTGCCAGCACCTACCGAAAAACAGGGGTGTGGGACACTGAAGCTTTCTTT.